This entry concerns a single T cell receptor (beta chain). Its target is unknown. Unmatched junction bases numbered 11, after V lost 4 bases and J lost 9 bases. CDR3 length equals 15 residues. Germline CDR1 MDHEN, CDR2 SYDVKM. These data belong to a study of T cell responses to AZD1222 COVID-19 vaccine. Regarding the study as a whole: Most donors were white British, females outnumbered males, and clonal diversity was possibly underestimated.

Sequenced by immunoSEQ multiplex PCR; TCRdb stores in-frame clones only, minus some. The table includes 150,000 to 200,000 clones, 80% to 95% detected once. The chain links TRBV28 to TRBJ2-4; 8 bases fit TRBD2. This TCR was recovered from an adult in good health. Material: peripheral blood, obtained on day 0 of AZD1222 vaccination. The CDR3 here is CASSYSGTSGGIQYF. The DNA for the CDR3 is TGTGCCAGCAGTTATAGCGGGACCTCGGGGGGCATTCAGTACTTC.